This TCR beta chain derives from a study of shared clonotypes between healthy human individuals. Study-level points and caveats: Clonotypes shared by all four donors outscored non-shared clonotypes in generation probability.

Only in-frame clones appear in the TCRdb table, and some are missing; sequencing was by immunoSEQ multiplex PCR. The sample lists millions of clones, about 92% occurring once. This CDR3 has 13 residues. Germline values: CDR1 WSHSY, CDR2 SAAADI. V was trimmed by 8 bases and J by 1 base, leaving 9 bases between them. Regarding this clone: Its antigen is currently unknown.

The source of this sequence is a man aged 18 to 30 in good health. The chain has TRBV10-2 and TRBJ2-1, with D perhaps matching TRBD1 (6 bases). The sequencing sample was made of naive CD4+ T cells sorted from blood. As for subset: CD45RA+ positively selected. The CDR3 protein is CASSGDSYNEQFF. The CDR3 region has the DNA TGCGCCAGCTCAGGGGATTCCTACAATGAGCAGTTCTTC.